This record covers a single TCR beta chain. The sample comes from a study of blood T cell repertoires in COVID-19. Study overall: Spain, Italy and the United States supplied samples that represented acute and convalescent COVID-19.

Authors' data handling: Researchers report that nucleated cell counts were estimated from reference gene primer amplification. The table came from immunoSEQ multiplex PCR; TCRdb's copy has only in-frame clones and leaves some out. Clone size and the V and J calls come from that table; the DNA yielded D and trimming. The table has some 210,000 clones, around 80% seen once. The germline gives CDR1 MNHEY, CDR2 SVGAGI. This CDR3 has 15 amino acids. V was trimmed by 6 bases and J by 4 bases, leaving 13 bases between them. This TCR was sampled from a middle-aged woman with acute or convalescent COVID-19. The J gene is TRBJ2-6, the V gene TRBV6-5, with a possible D match to TRBD2 (6 bases). Sample: peripheral blood. The CDR3: CASSPTGAGANVLTF. The CDR3 DNA is TGTGCCAGCAGCCCCACGGGAGCAGGGGCCAACGTCCTGACTTTC.